One and the same sample provided the 15 T cell receptor beta chains below, sequenced in a study of blood T cells in healthy people across ages. A J-beta primer mix and a sample-barcoded 5' primer were used in a second PCR of roughly 7 to 12 cycles. In TCRdb, the 5' RACE reads were re-called with MiXCR into one record per CDR3 protein. This sample has fewer than 800,000 distinct CDR3 sequences, with less than 40% found just once. The sample comprised blood. The source is an elderly woman in good health.

The table lists this clonotype with many counts. The V gene is TRBV11-3, the J gene TRBJ2-1; 9 nucleotides agree with TRBD2. J lost 7 bases, V lost 5 bases, and 6 bases had no gene match. Germline assignment: CDR1 SGHNT and CDR2 YENEEA. The CDR3 sequence is 14 residues long. In nucleotides, the CDR3 is TGTGCCAGCAGCATGCGGGGGGGCCAAAATGAGCAGTTCTTC. The encoded protein is CASSMRGGQNEQFF.

A few counts support this clonotype. This chain joins TRBV27 and TRBJ1-1, with a tentative D call TRBD1 (6 bases). The CDR3 contains 12 residues. Germline CDR1 is MNHEY and CDR2 is SMNVEV (reference sequence). Between the trimmed V and J ends, which lost 6 bases and 12 bases, there was a span of 17 bases. CDR3 region: CASRGRDTRSFF. CDR3 nucleotide sequence: TGTGCCAGCAGGGGTAGGGACACCAGATCTTTCTTT.

This clonotype was seen ten or more times. V is TRBV6-1 and J is TRBJ2-1; 11 nucleotides align to TRBD1. This CDR3 comprises 15 residues. CDR1 and CDR2 (germline): MNHNS, SASEGT. V lost 4 bases, J lost 2 bases, and 1 base stayed unmatched. The CDR3 sequence: CASSVDRGPYNEQFF. CDR3 bases: TGTGCCAGCAGTGTGGACAGGGGGCCCTACAATGAGCAGTTCTTC.

Many counts were recorded for this clonotype. This chain connects TRBV3-1 to TRBJ1-6, with D possibly TRBD1 on 5 matching bases. V lost 0 bases to trimming and J lost 9 bases, with 12 bases between them. CDR1 and CDR2 (germline): LGHDT, YNNKEL (reference sequence). This CDR3 is built from 15 residues. Written as DNA, the CDR3 is TGTGCCAGCAGCCAAGACAGGGTCTTCGGTTCACCCCTCCACTTT. Translation: CASSQDRVFGSPLHF.

Concerning this clonotype: This clone may be a read error of a much larger clone one base away. CDR3 nucleotide sequence: TGTGCCAGCAGCACAGGGCGTGGCTACATCTTC. Amino acid sequence: CASSTGRGYIF. The genes are TRBV6-5 and TRBJ1-2; weak D call: TRBD1 (6 bases). This CDR3 region has 11 residues. CDR1 is MNHEY, CDR2 SVGAGI, per germline.

The J gene is TRBJ2-7, the V gene TRBV12-5; TRBD2 agrees at 10 bases. The CDR3 runs to 16 residues. Germline values: CDR1 LGHNT, CDR2 FRNRAP. Unmatched junction bases numbered 10, after V lost 1 base and J lost 7 bases. The CDR3 DNA follows: TGTGCTAGTGGTTTGGGGGGTAGCGGGGGGTTCGAGGAGCAGTACTTC. It is translated as CASGLGGSGGFEEQYF.

The rearrangement uses TRBV5-1 and TRBJ1-2; D not resolved. Germline V gene data show CDR1 as SGHRS and CDR2 as YFSETQ. This CDR3 is built from 14 residues. The V end was cut by 7 bases, the J end by 0 bases, with 13 bases between. As DNA, the CDR3 is TGCGCCAGCGGCCTGGACGGAGCTAACTATGGCTACACCTTC. It codes for CASGLDGANYGYTF.

The chain uses TRBV24-1 and TRBJ2-1; the match to TRBD2 covers 11 bases. TRBJ2-7 matches the DNA end more closely, so the J call is doubtful. The germline CDR1 and CDR2 sequences are KGHDR and SFDVKD. The CDR3 spans 17 residues. The CDR3 loop is CATSDRSGGASYNEQYF. CDR3 nucleotides: TGTGCCACCAGTGATCGTAGCGGGGGGGCGTCCTACAATGAGCAGTACTTC.

The chain has TRBV20-1 and TRBJ2-1, with 11 bases aligning to TRBD2. Germline lookup yields CDR1 DFQATT and CDR2 SNEGSKA (reference sequence). The CDR3 sequence is 16 residues long. J was trimmed by 8 bases and V by 3 bases; bases with no gene match: 12. The CDR3 sequence is CSASPRLAGGIDEQFF. CDR3 sequence (DNA): TGCAGTGCTAGCCCCCGCCTAGCGGGAGGTATCGATGAGCAGTTCTTC.

The chain links TRBV29-1 to TRBJ2-7, with TRBD1 matching over 9 bases. The J segment lost 5 bases and the V segment lost 7 bases, leaving 9 bases of the junction unmatched. This CDR3 region has 13 residues. The germline V gene has CDR1 SQVTM and CDR2 ANQGSEA. DNA for the CDR3: TGCAGCGGTGGTGGGGGACAGGGACACGAGCAGTACTTC. Protein: CSGGGGQGHEQYF.

The sample holds a few counts of this clonotype. The genes are TRBV7-2 and TRBJ1-3, with D tentatively TRBD1 (5 bases). The V end lost 0 bases, the J end lost 5 bases, and 8 bases lay between the germline ends. Germline-derived CDR1 and CDR2 are SGHTA and FQGNSA. The CDR3 is 14 amino acids. The chain's CDR3 is CASSLAGARNTIYF. CDR3 nucleotides: TGTGCCAGCAGCTTAGCCGGGGCCCGAAACACCATATATTTT.

This clonotype was picked up a small number of times. The CDR3 protein is CASSLRGLAIINEQFF. The CDR3 DNA reads as TGTGCCAGCAGCTTACGGGGACTAGCTATAATCAATGAGCAGTTCTTC. The chain has TRBV7-2 and TRBJ2-1; 9 bases are a match to TRBD2. The CDR3 extends over 16 amino acids. In germline, CDR1 is SGHTA, CDR2 FQGNSA. V gave up 2 bases and J gave up 6 bases; unmatched junction bases: 8.

The table lists this clonotype with many counts. The chain links TRBV5-1 to TRBJ1-4, with TRBD1 identical over 10 bases. With V trimmed by 3 bases and J by 6 bases, 5 bases remained unmatched. Germline CDR1 SGHRS, CDR2 YFSETQ. The CDR3 is 15 residues long. The CDR3 sequence is CASSSQGQGYEKLFF. CDR3 DNA sequence: TGCGCCAGCAGCTCGCAGGGACAGGGGTATGAAAAACTGTTTTTT.

In this sample, this clonotype turned up many times. The CDR3 is CSARSTGAFNEQYF. CDR3 in DNA: TGCAGTGCTAGGTCCACAGGGGCGTTTAACGAGCAGTACTTC. V usage is TRBV20-1 and J usage is TRBJ2-7, with 7 bases that match TRBD1. CDR3 length: 14 residues. Germline CDR1 and CDR2: DFQATT and SNEGSKA (reference sequence). V trimming: 3 bases; J trimming: 5 bases; junction bases outside the gene matches: 10.

In this sample, this clonotype turned up many times. The V and J genes are TRBV6-2 or TRBV6-3 and TRBJ1-2, with TRBD1 matching over 9 bases. The CDR3 contains 17 residues. Germline V gives CDR1 MNHEY, CDR2 SVGEGT. Trimming at V came to 2 bases and at J to 2 bases, leaving 9 bases not matched to a gene. This CDR3 is CASSYPGQGPSNYGYTF. CDR3 in DNA: TGTGCCAGCAGTTACCCCGGACAGGGGCCCTCAAACTATGGCTACACCTTC.